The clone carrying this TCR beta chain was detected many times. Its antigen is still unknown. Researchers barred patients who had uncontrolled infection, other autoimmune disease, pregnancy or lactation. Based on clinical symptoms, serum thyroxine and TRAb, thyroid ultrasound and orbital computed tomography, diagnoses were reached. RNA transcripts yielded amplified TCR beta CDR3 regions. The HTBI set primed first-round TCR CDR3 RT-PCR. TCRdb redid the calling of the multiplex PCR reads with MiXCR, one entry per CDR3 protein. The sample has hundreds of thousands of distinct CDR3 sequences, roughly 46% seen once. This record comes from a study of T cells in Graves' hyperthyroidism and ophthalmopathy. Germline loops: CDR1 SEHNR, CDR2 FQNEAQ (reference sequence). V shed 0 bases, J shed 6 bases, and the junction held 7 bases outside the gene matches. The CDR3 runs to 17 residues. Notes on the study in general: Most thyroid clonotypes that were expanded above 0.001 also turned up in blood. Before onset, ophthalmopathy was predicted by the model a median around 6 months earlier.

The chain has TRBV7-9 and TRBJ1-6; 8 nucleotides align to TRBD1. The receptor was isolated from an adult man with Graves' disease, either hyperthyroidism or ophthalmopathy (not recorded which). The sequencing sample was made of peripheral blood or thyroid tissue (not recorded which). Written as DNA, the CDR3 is TGTGCCAGCAGCTTAGCTGGGCGGACAGGGATTAATTCACCCCTCCACTTT. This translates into CASSLAGRTGINSPLHF.